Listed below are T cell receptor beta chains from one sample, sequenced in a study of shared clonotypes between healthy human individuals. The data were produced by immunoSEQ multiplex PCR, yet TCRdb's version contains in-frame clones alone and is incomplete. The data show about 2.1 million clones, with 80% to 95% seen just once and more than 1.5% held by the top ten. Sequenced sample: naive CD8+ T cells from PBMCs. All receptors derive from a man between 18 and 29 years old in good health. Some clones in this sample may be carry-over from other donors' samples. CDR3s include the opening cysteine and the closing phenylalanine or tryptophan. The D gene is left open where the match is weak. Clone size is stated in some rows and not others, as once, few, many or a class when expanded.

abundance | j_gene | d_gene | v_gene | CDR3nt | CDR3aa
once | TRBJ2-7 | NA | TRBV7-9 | TGTGCCAGCAGCCCCCGCGACGGGACTGGTATCTACGAGCAGTACTTC | CASSPRDGTGIYEQYF
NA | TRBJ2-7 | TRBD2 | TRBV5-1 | TGCGCCAGCAGCTTGTTCTCCGGGACTAGGGTCCACGAGCAGTACTTC | CASSLFSGTRVHEQYF
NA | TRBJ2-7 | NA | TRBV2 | TGTGCCAGCGGGGAACCAAATTTTTTGTCGAACGAGCAGTACTTC | CASGEPNFLSNEQYF
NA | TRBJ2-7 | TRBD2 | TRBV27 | TGTGCCAGCAGTTTATTTCTGGGTAGCGGGAACGAGCAGTACTTC | CASSLFLGSGNEQYF
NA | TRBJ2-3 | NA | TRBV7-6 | TGTGCCAGCAGCTTAGACCCAGGGGGACTTCACAGGACAGATACGCAGTATTTT | CASSLDPGGLHRTDTQYF
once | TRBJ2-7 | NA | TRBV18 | TGTGCCAGCTCACCATCCTCGGGCAGTTGGAGGGCCGAGCAGTACTTC | CASSPSSGSWRAEQYF
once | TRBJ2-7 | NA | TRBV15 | TGTGCCACCAGCAGTAGTCCCGGGTACGAGCAGTACTTC | CATSSSPGYEQYF
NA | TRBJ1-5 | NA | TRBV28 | TGTGCCAGCAGTCTATACCGTTTGGAAAGGAATCAGCCCCAGCATTTT | CASSLYRLERNQPQHF
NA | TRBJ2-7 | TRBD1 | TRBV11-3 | TGTGCCAGCAGCCCGGGACCGGGACAGGGCTACGAGCAGTACTTC | CASSPGPGQGYEQYF
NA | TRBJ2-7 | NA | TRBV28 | TGTGCCAGCAGTCCCATCTGGAGTGTGGGGCAGTACTTC | CASSPIWSVGQYF
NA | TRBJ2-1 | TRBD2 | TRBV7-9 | TGTGCCAGCAGCCCCGGCGGGGCGGGAGCGCACAATGAGCAGTTCTTC | CASSPGGAGAHNEQFF
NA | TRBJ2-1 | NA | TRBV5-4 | TGTGCCAGCGGGGCGGAGATCGTCCAGGACAATGAGCAGTTCTTC | CASGAEIVQDNEQFF
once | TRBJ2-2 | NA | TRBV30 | TGTGCCTTCCAATCAGCCGGGGAGCTGTTTTTT | CAFQSAGELFF
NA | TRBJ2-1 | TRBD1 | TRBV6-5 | TGTGCCAGCAGTCGGGGACAGGGGTTGCTGGATGGGCAGTTCTTC | CASSRGQGLLDGQFF
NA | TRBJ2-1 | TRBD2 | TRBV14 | TGTGCCAGCACGGTAGGACTAGCTGGGGATGAGCAGTTCTTC | CASTVGLAGDEQFF
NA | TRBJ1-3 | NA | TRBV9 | TGTGCCAGCAGTAACTCCCGGGACATCCTCTCTGGAAACACCATATATTTT | CASSNSRDILSGNTIYF
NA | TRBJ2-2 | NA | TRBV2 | TGTGCCAGCAGTCCCGAGGGGCTAGCAACGAACACCGGGGAGCTGTTTTTT | CASSPEGLATNTGELFF